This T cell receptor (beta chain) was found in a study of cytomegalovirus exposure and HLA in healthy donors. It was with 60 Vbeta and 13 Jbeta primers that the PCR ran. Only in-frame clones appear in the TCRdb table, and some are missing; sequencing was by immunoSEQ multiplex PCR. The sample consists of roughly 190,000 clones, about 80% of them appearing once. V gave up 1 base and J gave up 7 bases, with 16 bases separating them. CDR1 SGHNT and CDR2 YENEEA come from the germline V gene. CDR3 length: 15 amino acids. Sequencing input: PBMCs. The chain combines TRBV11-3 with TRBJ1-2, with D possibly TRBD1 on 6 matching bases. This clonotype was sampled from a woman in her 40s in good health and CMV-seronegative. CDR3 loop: CASSLGGRGDCGYTF. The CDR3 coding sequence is TGTGCCAGCAGCTTAGGGGGCAGGGGAGACTGTGGCTACACCTTC.